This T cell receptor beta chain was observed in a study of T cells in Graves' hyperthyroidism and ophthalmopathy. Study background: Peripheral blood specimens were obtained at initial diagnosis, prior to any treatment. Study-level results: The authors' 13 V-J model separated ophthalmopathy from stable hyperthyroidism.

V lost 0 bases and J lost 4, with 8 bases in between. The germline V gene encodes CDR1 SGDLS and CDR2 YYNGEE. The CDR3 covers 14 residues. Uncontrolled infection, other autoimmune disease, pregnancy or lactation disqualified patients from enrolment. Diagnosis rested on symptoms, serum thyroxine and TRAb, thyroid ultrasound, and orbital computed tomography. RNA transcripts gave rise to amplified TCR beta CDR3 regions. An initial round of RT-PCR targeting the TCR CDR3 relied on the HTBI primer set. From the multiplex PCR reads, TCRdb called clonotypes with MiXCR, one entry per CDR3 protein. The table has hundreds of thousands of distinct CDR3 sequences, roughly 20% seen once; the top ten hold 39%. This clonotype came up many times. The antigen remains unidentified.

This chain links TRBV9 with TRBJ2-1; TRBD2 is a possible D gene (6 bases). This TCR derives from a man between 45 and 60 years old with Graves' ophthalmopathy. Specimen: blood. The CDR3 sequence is CASSVGAGYNEQFF. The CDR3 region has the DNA TGTGCCAGCAGCGTAGGAGCGGGTTACAATGAGCAGTTCTTC.